The 26 T cell receptor beta chains in this list originate from one sample, sequenced in a study of shared clonotypes between healthy human individuals. Here immunoSEQ multiplex PCR was the method, and the copy in TCRdb shows in-frame clones only, minus some. The sample includes roughly 2,000,000 clones, about 95% seen only once; the top ten take 0.9% to 1.5%. Naive CD8 cells lacked CD45RO and underwent positive selection for CCR7, leaving out terminally differentiated effector memory CD45RA+ cells. Sample: naive CD8+ T cells sorted from blood. The receptors originated from a man between 18 and 29 years old in good health.

The chain employs TRBV28 and TRBJ1-1, with D maybe TRBD1 (5 bases). The germline V gene encodes CDR1 MDHEN and CDR2 SYDVKM. The CDR3 contains 14 residues. The V end lost 5 bases, the J end lost 8 bases, and 18 bases lay between the germline ends. The CDR3: CASSRRTRGQEAFF. Here the CDR3 DNA reads TGTGCCAGCAGTCGAAGAACCCGGGGCCAAGAAGCTTTCTTT.

This clone was seen only once. V and J are TRBV7-6 and TRBJ1-2; 8 bases map to TRBD1. The CDR3 consists of 16 residues. Germline CDR1 is SGHVS and CDR2 is FNYEAQ. The trim removed 1 base at V and 5 bases at J, leaving 9 bases unmatched. The CDR3 nucleotides read TGTGCCAGCAGCTTAGGGACAGGGTATGATCTATATGGCTACACCTTC. Protein: CASSLGTGYDLYGYTF. The full variable domain, its missing parts supplied by reference TRBV7-6 and TRBJ1-2, is GAGVSQSPRYKVTKRGQDVALRCDPISGHVSLYWYRQALGQGPEFLTYFNYEAQQDKSGLPNDRFSAERPEGSISTLTIQRTEQRDSAMYRCASSLGTGYDLYGYTFGSGTRLTVV.

This chain joins TRBV6-5 and TRBJ2-7; possibly TRBD2 for D (6 bases). V was pared by 4 bases and J by 3 bases, with 10 bases between. The CDR3 covers 13 residues. Germline loops: CDR1 MNHEY, CDR2 SVGAGI. The chain's CDR3 is CASSSGLRYEQYF. The CDR3 nucleotides read TGTGCCAGCAGTTCGGGACTTCGCTACGAGCAGTACTTC.

This chain uses TRBV7-9 with TRBJ2-7, with D unclear. Between the trimmed V and J ends, which lost 4 bases and 6 bases, there was a span of 16 bases. CDR1 is SEHNR, CDR2 FQNEAQ, per germline (reference sequence). The CDR3 length is 14 residues. For the CDR3, the DNA is TGTGCCAGCAGCTCGCCCGCCCTTTCCATCGAGCAGTACTTC. Protein: CASSSPALSIEQYF.

J is TRBJ2-7 and V is TRBV7-9; 9 nucleotides align to TRBD1. This CDR3 comprises 17 residues. J gave up 0 bases and V 8 bases, and 14 bases lay outside the gene matches. Germline CDR1 and CDR2: SEHNR and FQNEAQ (reference sequence). The CDR3 DNA is TGTGCCAGCCAACAGGGGGCTGACGCGGCCAGCTCCTACGAGCAGTACTTC. Its translation is CASQQGADAASSYEQYF.

The chain carries TRBV27 and TRBJ2-7, with TRBD2 identical over 7 bases. V trimming: 5 bases; J trimming: 4 bases; junction bases outside the gene matches: 11. There are 15 residues in the CDR3. Germline-derived CDR1 and CDR2 are MNHEY and SMNVEV (reference sequence). In DNA, the CDR3 is TGTGCCAGCAGTAGTTATGTTGCTAGCGGATACGAGCAGTACTTC. Residues: CASSSYVASGYEQYF.

The rearrangement joins TRBV4-1 to TRBJ2-3; no clear D. V shed 1 base and J shed 3 bases, with 8 bases lying between them. This CDR3 spans 14 amino acids. From germline, CDR1 is MGHRA and CDR2 YSYEKL. This CDR3 is CASSQAPGTDTQYF. The CDR3 bases are TGCGCCAGCAGCCAAGCCCCGGGTACAGATACGCAGTATTTT.

The V gene is TRBV7-9, the J gene TRBJ1-2; the match to TRBD1 covers 11 bases. In germline, CDR1 is SEHNR, CDR2 FQNEAQ (reference sequence). The CDR3 runs to 17 residues. V lost 4 bases, J lost 3 bases, and 10 bases stayed unmatched. The CDR3 DNA follows: TGTGCCAGCAGCTACCCGCCGGGACAGGGGGAATACTATGGCTACACCTTC. This translates into CASSYPPGQGEYYGYTF.

The V gene is TRBV27, the J gene TRBJ2-5, with D tentatively TRBD1 or TRBD2 (7 bases each). With 1 base removed from V and 3 bases from J, the gap between germline ends came to 12 bases. The CDR3 contains 15 residues. Germline CDR1 is MNHEY and CDR2 is SMNVEV (reference sequence). DNA of the CDR3: TGTGCCAGCAGTTTATTGTCAGGGGGGGAAGAGACCCAGTACTTC. Amino acid sequence: CASSLLSGGEETQYF.

The chain couples TRBV6-1 to TRBJ1-2, with unresolved D. V lost 3 bases, J lost 2 bases, and 22 bases lay in between. CDR1 and CDR2 (germline): MNHNS, SASEGT. This CDR3 has 18 residues. CDR3 nucleotides: TGTGCCAGCAGTGACAGGTTCCGTTACAACTTGGTGAACTATGGCTACACCTTC. Translation: CASSDRFRYNLVNYGYTF.

The chain has TRBV4-1 and TRBJ2-7; TRBD2 matches 7 bases. Looked up from germline, CDR1 is MGHRA and CDR2 is YSYEKL. This CDR3 has 14 residues. V gave up 4 bases and J gave up 2 bases; unmatched junction bases: 5. CDR3 nucleotides: TGCGCCAGCAGCCTTAGCGGGCCAGCCTACGAGCAGTACTTC. As protein: CASSLSGPAYEQYF.

This clone was seen just once. J is TRBJ1-3 and V is TRBV10-3, with D possibly TRBD1 on 5 matching bases. V gave up 9 bases and J gave up 4 bases, with 10 bases separating them. The CDR3 contains 12 residues. Germline V gives CDR1 ENHRY, CDR2 SYGVKD. CDR3 sequence: CAMGDAGNTIYF. The CDR3 coding sequence is TGTGCCATGGGGGATGCAGGAAACACCATATATTTT.

The V and J genes are TRBV29-1 and TRBJ2-3; D gene ambiguous. From germline, CDR1 is SQVTM and CDR2 ANQGSEA. The CDR3 length is 11 residues. With 0 bases removed from V and 14 bases from J, the gap between germline ends came to 12 bases. CDR3 nucleotide sequence: TGCAGCGTTGAAGACTCCCTGGCGAGGTATTTT. This codes for CSVEDSLARYF.

The chain combines TRBV7-2 with TRBJ2-3; 8 bases are shared with TRBD2. J was trimmed by 2 bases and V by 4 bases; bases with no gene match: 5. CDR3 length equals 15 residues. The germline V gene encodes CDR1 SGHTA and CDR2 FQGNSA. The CDR3 DNA reads as TGTGCCAGCAGCTACTCGGGGGGGTTCACAGATACGCAGTATTTT. Amino acid sequence: CASSYSGGFTDTQYF.

This chain joins TRBV10-2 and TRBJ2-1; tentative D call: TRBD1 (6 bases). Germline V CDR1 and CDR2: WSHSY, SAAADI. The ends were cut back, 7 bases at V and 8 bases at J, with 12 bases in the middle. This CDR3 has 12 amino acids. CDR3 region: CASTLPGDEQFF. The CDR3 DNA reads TGCGCCAGCACTCTCCCAGGGGATGAGCAGTTCTTC.

Notes on this clone: Other DNA sequences from this sample encode an identical CDR3 as well. The rearrangement joins TRBV27 to TRBJ1-1; D not resolved. V was clipped by 2 bases and J by 1 base, with 5 bases between them. Germline loops: CDR1 MNHEY, CDR2 SMNVEV (reference sequence). The CDR3 totals 13 residues. The CDR3 DNA follows: TGTGCCAGCAGTTTAGTGACGAACACTGAAGCTTTCTTT. Protein product: CASSLVTNTEAFF.

The chain carries TRBV6-1 and TRBJ1-4, with D uncertain. Trimming pared 2 bases from V and 8 bases from J, leaving 3 bases between. The germline V gene encodes CDR1 MNHNS and CDR2 SASEGT. This CDR3 has 11 residues. CDR3 sequence reads: CASSEWEKLFF. The CDR3 DNA reads as TGTGCCAGCAGTGAATGGGAAAAACTGTTTTTT.

This chain links TRBV4-3 with TRBJ2-7, with TRBD1 matching 7 bases. V trimming: 7 bases; J trimming: 0 bases; junction bases outside the gene matches: 3. In germline, CDR1 is LGHNA, CDR2 YSLEER. The CDR3 is made up of 13 amino acids. The CDR3 protein is CASKRGRSYEQYF. Here the CDR3 DNA reads TGCGCCAGCAAGAGGGGGCGCTCCTACGAGCAGTACTTC.

This rearrangement joins TRBV5-4 to TRBJ2-7, with D possibly being TRBD2 (6 bases). Per the germline V gene, CDR1 is SGHNT and CDR2 is YYREEE (reference sequence). The CDR3 consists of 14 residues. V was pared by 2 bases and J by 0 bases, with 9 bases between. CDR3 nucleotides: TGTGCCAGCAGCTTACTGACTAGCTCCTACGAGCAGTACTTC. Protein sequence: CASSLLTSSYEQYF. The full variable domain, in which reference TRBV5-4 and TRBJ2-7 provide the parts outside the CDR3, is ETGVTQSPTHLIKTRGQQVTLRCSSQSGHNTVSWYQQALGQGPQFIFQYYREEENGRGNFPPRFSGLQFPNYSSELNVNALELDDSALYLCASSLLTSSYEQYFGPGTRLTVT.

The gene calls are TRBV12-5 and TRBJ1-1; D remains ambiguous. V lost 6 bases to trimming and J lost 1 base, with 12 bases between them. The CDR3 has 14 amino acids. CDR1 and CDR2 from the germline V gene are LGHNT and FRNRAP. The CDR3, as DNA: TGTGCTAGTGGCCAAAAGGACCCGAACACTGAAGCTTTCTTT. Its translation: CASGQKDPNTEAFF.

The V gene is TRBV4-1, the J gene TRBJ2-7; TRBD1 matches 9 bases. This CDR3 comprises 15 residues. Germline V lookup: CDR1 MGHRA, CDR2 YSYEKL. V lost 2 bases to trimming and J lost 7 bases; unmatched junction nucleotides: 9. In nucleotides, the CDR3 is TGCGCCAGCAGCCAAACAGGGGGCTCCTCTCGTGAGCAGTACTTC. Protein: CASSQTGGSSREQYF.

The CDR3, as DNA: TGTGCCAGCAGTGAAGGAACTAGCGCGCTCTACGAGCAGTACTTC. As protein: CASSEGTSALYEQYF. This sequence joins TRBV6-1 and TRBJ2-7, with 7 bases lining up with TRBD2. The V and J ends lost 1 base and 3 bases, in that order; junction bases with no gene match: 6. Germline V gives CDR1 MNHNS, CDR2 SASEGT. This CDR3 region has 15 residues.

The V call is TRBV7-2, the J call TRBJ1-1; 7 bases line up with TRBD1. Trimming at V came to 4 bases and at J to 2 bases, leaving 13 bases not matched to a gene. Germline CDR1 is SGHTA and CDR2 is FQGNSA. The CDR3 consists of 17 residues. CDR3 sequence reads: CASSSTGEDLFNTEAFF. The CDR3 DNA is TGTGCCAGCAGCTCTACAGGGGAAGACCTCTTTAACACTGAAGCTTTCTTT.

CDR3 DNA: TGTGCCAGCAGTGTTCTAGCGGGAGGGACGGGGGAGCAGTACTTC. It encodes CASSVLAGGTGEQYF. This chain links TRBV6-1 with TRBJ2-7, with TRBD2 matching over 12 bases. V shed 4 bases, J shed 7 bases, and the junction held 8 bases outside the gene matches. The germline CDR1 and CDR2 sequences are MNHNS and SASEGT. This CDR3 has 15 amino acids.

The chain combines TRBV7-9 with TRBJ1-4; D is unclear. The CDR3 covers 16 residues. V dropped 5 bases and J dropped 3 bases, with 16 bases sitting between them. The germline V gene has CDR1 SEHNR and CDR2 FQNEAQ (reference sequence). This CDR3 reads CASSPGFGSANEKLFF. The CDR3 coding sequence is TGTGCCAGCAGCCCGGGATTTGGGTCGGCTAATGAAAAACTGTTTTTT.

This clone appeared once. CDR3 nucleotide sequence: TGTGCCAGCAGTTTATGGCAGGGGGCTTACAATGAGCAGTTCTTC. Its translation is CASSLWQGAYNEQFF. This sequence joins TRBV28 and TRBJ2-1, with 8 bases aligning to TRBD1. V lost 0 bases and J lost 4; bases outside the gene matches: 2. From germline, CDR1 is MDHEN and CDR2 SYDVKM. CDR3 size: 15 residues.